What follows are 22 T cell receptor beta chains derived from one specimen sequenced in a study of siplizumab effects on memory and regulatory T cells. Using immunoSEQ multiplex PCR, the repertoire was profiled, and TCRdb retains in-frame clones only, with some absent. The table has 9,500 to 11,000 clones, just over 45% seen once. The mixed lymphocyte reaction cells were grown together in coculture at 37°C for roughly six days. These receptors' antigens are unknown. Sample: CFSE-low (dividing) CD4+ T cells sorted from an allogeneic mixed lymphocyte reaction. The receptors were gathered from a human donor in good health; the cells came from an allogeneic mixed lymphocyte reaction.

The chain couples TRBV4-1 to TRBJ1-1; tentatively, D is TRBD1 (6 bases). Trimming cost V 3 bases and J 5 bases, with 16 bases left between them. CDR1 is MGHRA and CDR2 is YSYEKL in the germline V gene. There are 15 residues in the CDR3. DNA of the CDR3: TGCGCCAGCAGCCAGCCGGACAGACGAGGTACTGAAGCTTTCTTT. Protein product: CASSQPDRRGTEAFF.

This chain links TRBV6-5 with TRBJ1-4; no reliable D call. Germline V gene lookup returns CDR1 MNHEY and CDR2 SVGAGI. Deletions cut 4 bases from V and 7 bases from J, with 13 bases between. The CDR3 consists of 14 residues. As DNA, the CDR3 is TGTGCCAGCAGTTGGGAGGGAGGGATTGAAAAACTGTTTTTT. Amino acids: CASSWEGGIEKLFF.

The gene calls are TRBV9 and TRBJ1-4; the match to TRBD1 covers 8 bases. Germline V gene data show CDR1 as SGDLS and CDR2 as YYNGEE. The CDR3 consists of 14 residues. V lost 3 bases and J lost 8; bases outside the gene matches: 6. CDR3 protein: CASSGTGGGEKLFF. Written as DNA, the CDR3 is TGTGCCAGCAGCGGAACAGGGGGGGGCGAAAAACTGTTTTTT.

The table lists this clone with a few counts. The rearrangement uses TRBV7-8 and TRBJ2-5; D perhaps matches TRBD2 (6 bases). Trimming removed 1 base at V and 2 bases at J, with 20 bases between. CDR3 size: 18 residues. Germline V gene lookup returns CDR1 SGHVS and CDR2 FQNEAQ. CDR3 DNA sequence: TGTGCCAGCAGCTTAGGGGTTACTCGGGGGAAGGGGCAAGAGACCCAGTACTTC. It encodes CASSLGVTRGKGQETQYF. Looking up the rest from reference TRBV7-8 and TRBJ2-5 gives the full variable domain: GAGVSQSPRYKVAKRGQDVALRCDPISGHVSLFWYQQALGQGPEFLTYFQNEAQLDKSGLPSDRFFAERPEGSVSTLKIQRTQQEDSAVYLCASSLGVTRGKGQETQYFGPGTRLLVL.

This clone appeared a single time. The chain employs TRBV5-5 and TRBJ1-2, with D uncertain. This CDR3 has 16 amino acids. Deletions cut 3 bases from V and 4 bases from J, with 19 bases between. CDR1 and CDR2 from the germline V gene are SGHKS and YYEKEE (reference sequence). In nucleotides, the CDR3 is TGTGCCAGCAGCTCCGGATTTACCAGGAGTTCCTATGGCTACACCTTC. Protein product: CASSSGFTRSSYGYTF.

The chain employs TRBV4-2 and TRBJ1-4; weak D call: TRBD1 (5 bases). The germline V gene encodes CDR1 LGHNA and CDR2 YNFKEQ. V lost 1 base and J 7 bases, leaving 10 bases between the germline ends. The CDR3 spans 14 residues. The chain's CDR3 is CASSQAGFFEKLFF. The DNA of the CDR3 is TGTGCCAGCAGCCAAGCAGGGTTTTTTGAAAAACTGTTTTTT.

In its sample, this clone is medium-sized. The chain carries TRBV10-1 and TRBJ2-7; D is tentatively TRBD1 or TRBD2 (6 bases each). The CDR3 consists of 15 residues. The V gene's germline CDR1 is WNHNN and CDR2 SYGVQD (reference sequence). The V gene lost 0 bases and the J gene lost 3 bases, with 12 bases spanning the gap. The CDR3: CASSESRGLGYEQYF. The CDR3 DNA follows: TGCGCCAGCAGTGAGTCACGGGGGCTGGGCTACGAGCAGTACTTC.

The rearrangement joins TRBV2 to TRBJ2-7; 9 bases agree with TRBD2. V trimming: 7 bases; J trimming: 6 bases; junction bases outside the gene matches: 13. The CDR3 loop spans 15 amino acids. From germline, CDR1 is SNHLY and CDR2 FYNNEI. The CDR3 DNA reads TGTGCCAGCACCAAGCTAGCGGGAATTCCTTCCGAGCAGTACTTC. Its protein is CASTKLAGIPSEQYF.

This rearrangement joins TRBV19 to TRBJ1-5; a possible D gene is TRBD1 (6 bases). The CDR3 is 14 residues long. Germline V gene lookup returns CDR1 LNHDA and CDR2 SQIVND (reference sequence). V was clipped by 11 bases and J by 0 bases, with 14 bases between them. CDR3 nucleotide sequence: TGTGCCTGGTCCGGACAGTCTAGCAATCAGCCCCAGCATTTT. Encoded protein: CAWSGQSSNQPQHF.

In its sample, this clone ranks as medium-sized. The rearrangement joins TRBV2 to TRBJ2-7; D is possibly TRBD2 (7 bases). Trimming took 11 bases from V and 3 from J, leaving 14 bases between them. This CDR3 has 12 residues. The V gene's germline CDR1 is SNHLY and CDR2 FYNNEI. The CDR3 sequence: CAGGDTRYEQYF. In nucleotides, the CDR3 is TGTGCCGGGGGGGACACCCGCTACGAGCAGTACTTC.

The chain couples TRBV28 to TRBJ1-6, with D perhaps matching TRBD1 (5 bases). The CDR3 loop spans 15 amino acids. Germline assignment: CDR1 MDHEN and CDR2 SYDVKM. V lost 4 bases to trimming and J lost 10 bases, with 17 bases between them. The DNA for the CDR3 is TGTGCCAGCAGTTCCCCAGACAGACTGGGGTCACCCCTCCACTTT. It translates to CASSSPDRLGSPLHF.

This clone is judged medium-sized. The chain is built from TRBV29-1 and TRBJ2-3; 8 nucleotides line up with TRBD2. The CDR3 covers 14 residues. The ends lost 8 bases at V and 7 bases at J; junction bases unmatched: 14. The germline CDR1 and CDR2 sequences are SQVTM and ANQGSEA. CDR3 residues: CSSSLGGRSYTQYF. The CDR3 DNA reads as TGCAGCTCATCCTTGGGCGGGAGGTCCTATACGCAGTATTTT.

The rearrangement uses TRBV18 and TRBJ2-7, with D hard to call. CDR3 size: 16 residues. Germline-derived CDR1 and CDR2 are KGHSH and LQKENI. V lost 3 bases, J lost 1 base, and 16 bases lay in between. The CDR3 sequence: CASSPVLSSASYEQYF. The CDR3 region has the DNA TGTGCCAGCTCACCCGTCCTGTCGAGTGCGTCCTACGAGCAGTACTTC.

The chain has TRBV18 and TRBJ1-6; a weak D match, TRBD1 (5 bases). Germline lookup yields CDR1 KGHSH and CDR2 LQKENI. With 7 bases removed from V and 10 bases from J, the gap between germline ends came to 14 bases. The CDR3 totals 13 residues. CDR3 DNA: TGTGCCAGCTTCGTGACCGCAGGGTCACCCCTCCACTTT. This codes for CASFVTAGSPLHF.

This chain connects TRBV4-1 to TRBJ2-6; 8 nucleotides line up with TRBD1. Per the germline V gene, CDR1 is MGHRA and CDR2 is YSYEKL. CDR3 length: 17 residues. Trimming took 10 bases from V and 2 from J; bases not matched to a gene: 13. CDR3 coding DNA: TGCGCCACCCGTACCCTCATGACAGGGGCTGGGGCCAACGTCCTGACTTTC. Translated, it gives CATRTLMTGAGANVLTF.

V usage is TRBV6-5 and J usage is TRBJ1-5; a weak D match, TRBD1 (6 bases). Germline V gene data show CDR1 as MNHEY and CDR2 as SVGAGI. V was clipped by 5 bases and J by 4 bases, with 15 bases between them. The CDR3 contains 15 residues. In nucleotides, the CDR3 is TGTGCCAGCAGTCCGCCGGGACAAGAGAATCAGCCCCAGCATTTT. This encodes CASSPPGQENQPQHF.

The rearrangement uses TRBV27 and TRBJ2-3; 12 bases fit TRBD2. Germline loops: CDR1 MNHEY, CDR2 SMNVEV (reference sequence). This CDR3 is built from 17 residues. J gave up 5 bases and V 6 bases, and 12 bases lay outside the gene matches. The CDR3 spells CASSTQGTSGRGDTQYF. The CDR3, as DNA: TGTGCCAGCAGCACCCAGGGGACTAGCGGGCGGGGAGATACGCAGTATTTT.

The chain carries TRBV18 and TRBJ1-1; D unclear. Trimming stripped 2 bases from V and 0 bases from J, with 7 bases between. This CDR3 is built from 14 residues. CDR1 is KGHSH and CDR2 is LQKENI in the germline V gene. The CDR3 nucleotides read TGTGCCAGCTCACCAGTAGAGATGAACACTGAAGCTTTCTTT. It codes for CASSPVEMNTEAFF.

This clone was detected a few times. V usage is TRBV5-4 and J usage is TRBJ1-6, with D possibly being TRBD1 (6 bases). Per germline, CDR1 SGHNT and CDR2 YYREEE (reference sequence). This CDR3 comprises 14 residues. V shed 0 bases and J shed 10 bases, with 11 bases lying between them. The CDR3 DNA reads TGTGCCAGCAGCTTGGCAGGGGTAGAATCACCCCTCCACTTT. Translation: CASSLAGVESPLHF.

This clone is medium-sized by share. This chain uses TRBV20-1 with TRBJ2-5; no clear D. In germline, CDR1 is DFQATT, CDR2 SNEGSKA (reference sequence). The CDR3 runs 11 residues. V dropped 3 bases and J dropped 5 bases, with 7 bases sitting between them. The DNA for the CDR3 is TGCAGTGCTAGTCGTCGGGAGACCCAGTACTTC. Encoded protein: CSASRRETQYF.

This sequence joins TRBV18 and TRBJ2-5; D gene ambiguous. V gave up 6 bases and J gave up 7 bases, with 18 bases separating them. This CDR3 has 14 amino acids. Germline CDR1 is KGHSH and CDR2 is LQKENI. Here the CDR3 reads CASSHSPKWGTQYF. For the CDR3, the DNA is TGTGCCAGCTCCCACTCCCCCAAATGGGGGACCCAGTACTTC.

The chain links TRBV20-1 to TRBJ2-1; the D is unclear. The CDR3 length is 11 residues. Trimming cost V 7 bases and J 0 bases, with 4 bases left between them. Germline V CDR1 and CDR2: DFQATT, SNEGSKA (reference sequence). This chain's CDR3 is CSELSYNEQFF. CDR3 DNA: TGCAGTGAACTCTCCTACAATGAGCAGTTCTTC.